The 7 T cell receptor beta chains presented below share a single source sample, sequenced in a study of T cells in Graves' hyperthyroidism and ophthalmopathy. The source material, RNA transcripts, was used to amplify TCR beta CDR3 regions. HTBI primers were the set used in a first-round RT-PCR of the TCR CDR3. One entry per CDR3 protein results from TCRdb running MiXCR on the multiplex PCR reads. This table holds around 250,000 distinct CDR3 sequences, roughly 15% found once. Sample: blood. These receptors were taken from a woman aged 40 to 55 with Graves' hyperthyroidism that later progressed to Graves' ophthalmopathy.

V gene TRBV28 combines with J gene TRBJ2-2; TRBD1 matches 7 bases. Germline-derived CDR1 and CDR2 are MDHEN and SYDVKM. The V and J ends lost 0 bases and 3 bases, in that order; junction bases with no gene match: 1. The CDR3 spans 15 residues. The CDR3 DNA is TGTGCCAGCAGTTTATGGACAGGGTACACCGGGGAGCTGTTTTTT. Amino acid sequence: CASSLWTGYTGELFF.

This sequence joins TRBV27 and TRBJ1-2; D gene unclear. Trimming removed 2 bases at V and 2 bases at J, with 9 bases between. The CDR3 contains 14 residues. The V gene's germline CDR1 is MNHEY and CDR2 SMNVEV (reference sequence). CDR3 bases: TGTGCCAGCAGTTTAATCCCAGGAAACTATGGCTACACCTTC. Translation: CASSLIPGNYGYTF.

This clonotype was picked up many times. The chain recombines TRBV28 with TRBJ1-2; D is ambiguous. Germline V gene data show CDR1 as MDHEN and CDR2 as SYDVKM. CDR3 length: 13 amino acids. V was cut by 2 bases and J by 5 bases, with 9 bases left in between. Here the CDR3 reads CASSLAQIYGYTF. CDR3 bases: TGTGCCAGCAGTTTAGCACAGATATATGGCTACACCTTC.

There are many counts of this clonotype. This chain joins TRBV19 and TRBJ2-1; 7 bases are shared with TRBD2. This CDR3 contains 20 residues. CDR1 is LNHDA, CDR2 SQIVND, per germline (reference sequence). The V segment lost 7 bases and the J segment 4 bases; nucleotides outside the gene matches: 25. The CDR3 coding sequence is TGTGCCAGTACTTTCGCAAGGTCCAGAAAGGGTAGCGGGCTTTACAATGAGCAGTTCTTC. This codes for CASTFARSRKGSGLYNEQFF.

There are many counts of this clonotype. This chain links TRBV6-6 with TRBJ1-6; a weak D match, TRBD1 (5 bases). V was shortened by 2 bases and J by 0 bases, with 8 bases between the two germline ends. In germline, CDR1 is MNHNY, CDR2 SVGAGI (reference sequence). This CDR3 has 16 residues. The CDR3 sequence is CASSYGGSSYNSPLHF. The CDR3 DNA sequence: TGTGCCAGCAGTTACGGGGGGAGCTCCTATAATTCACCCCTCCACTTT.

J is TRBJ2-4 and V is TRBV13; 8 positions match TRBD1. CDR1 and CDR2 from the germline V gene are PRHDT and FYEKMQ (reference sequence). The CDR3 runs 21 residues. J was trimmed by 1 base and V by 3 bases; bases with no gene match: 20. CDR3 sequence: CASSLNGWQGALIGAKNIQYF. The CDR3 DNA sequence: TGTGCCAGCAGCTTGAATGGTTGGCAGGGGGCGCTGATTGGGGCCAAAAACATTCAGTACTTC.

This clonotype was recorded at least ten times. The chain uses TRBV7-9 and TRBJ2-1; no clear D gene. Trimming stripped 5 bases from V and 0 bases from J, with 8 bases between. This CDR3 spans 14 amino acids. CDR1 and CDR2 from the germline V gene are SEHNR and FQNEAQ (reference sequence). CDR3 sequence: CASSAAASYNEQFF. CDR3 coding DNA: TGTGCCAGCAGCGCTGCGGCCTCCTACAATGAGCAGTTCTTC.